At least ten counts were recorded for the clone carrying this T cell receptor (beta chain). Its antigen is unknown. Trimming at V came to 5 bases and at J to 0 bases, leaving 4 bases not matched to a gene. Per the germline V gene, CDR1 is SGHTA and CDR2 is FQGNSA. This CDR3 is built from 15 residues. The source of the sample is a study of regulatory T cells in long-lasting Graves disease. According to the study, TCR beta libraries were built with iRepertoire HTBI primers and CDR3-region Arm-PCR. TCRdb fed the multiplex PCR reads into MiXCR, producing one record per CDR3 protein. The data show about 460,000 distinct CDR3 sequences, roughly 23% seen once. Indicated time point: persistent/refractory GD, antithyroid drugs over 5 years with positive TRAb. RNA from PBMCs was the source of the TCR library. Enrollment of patients was through an endocrinology department in Xi'an, China. Study-wide points: Under persistent disease, TRBV28, TRBJ1-2 and TRBJ2-5 were used preferentially. Persistent Graves' patients had lower TCR diversity than newly diagnosed ones.

The chain has TRBV7-2 and TRBJ2-7; 10 nucleotides align to TRBD2. Sequences were derived from peripheral blood mononuclear cells (PBMCs), sampled when the disease was refractory, from a patient treated with antithyroid drugs. This sequence originates from a female donor with Graves disease. This CDR3 is CASSIGTSASYEQYF. Written as DNA, the CDR3 is TGTGCCAGCAGCATCGGGACTAGCGCCTCCTACGAGCAGTACTTC.